These T cell receptor beta chains were read from a single sample in a study of T cells after yellow fever vaccination. TCRdb fed the 5' RACE reads into MiXCR, producing one record per CDR3 protein. Of hundreds of thousands of distinct CDR3 sequences listed, 7% to 10% are singletons. Sample: PBMCs, taken around 45 days after the first yellow fever vaccination. Receptor source: a man younger than 35 who received the YFV17D yellow fever vaccine. CDR3s include the opening cysteine and the closing phenylalanine or tryptophan. D genes are given only for firm matches. Some rows have no size entry. The others give once, few or many, or a class for an expanded clone.

cdr3_nt: TGTGCCAGCAGCGCCGGGACAGGGGCCTTTGAAAAACTGTTTTTT
cdr3_aa: CASSAGTGAFEKLFF
clone_size: .
j_call: TRBJ1-4
v_call: TRBV12-3/TRBV12-4
d_call: TRBD1

cdr3_nt: TGCGCCAGCAGCCAATTTAGAGGTTCTGGAAACACCATATATTTT
cdr3_aa: CASSQFRGSGNTIYF
clone_size: .
j_call: TRBJ1-3
v_call: TRBV4-1
d_call: .

cdr3_nt: TGTGCCAGCAGCCAACAGGGTCATGAGCAGTTCTTC
cdr3_aa: CASSQQGHEQFF
clone_size: few
j_call: TRBJ2-1
v_call: TRBV11-3
d_call: .

cdr3_nt: TGTGCCAGCAGTGCGGCGGGGGGCCGCACAGATACGCAGTATTTT
cdr3_aa: CASSAAGGRTDTQYF
clone_size: many
j_call: TRBJ2-3
v_call: TRBV25-1
d_call: TRBD2

cdr3_nt: TGTGCCAGCAGTTACTCGGGGACCGATACCTACGAGCAGTACTTC
cdr3_aa: CASSYSGTDTYEQYF
clone_size: .
j_call: TRBJ2-7
v_call: TRBV6-5
d_call: .

cdr3_nt: TGTGCCAGCAGCTTAGCGTGGGGGGCCGCCTACGAGCAGTACTTC
cdr3_aa: CASSLAWGAAYEQYF
clone_size: few
j_call: TRBJ2-7
v_call: TRBV7-2
d_call: .

cdr3_nt: TGTGCCAGCAGCTTTTCTGGGATTGGGTCCTACAATGAGCAGTTCTTC
cdr3_aa: CASSFSGIGSYNEQFF
clone_size: few
j_call: TRBJ2-1
v_call: TRBV7-3
d_call: .

cdr3_nt: TGTGCCAGCAGTCCCCCACGGACAGGGGATGAGCAGTTCTTC
cdr3_aa: CASSPPRTGDEQFF
clone_size: .
j_call: TRBJ2-1
v_call: TRBV28
d_call: TRBD1

cdr3_nt: TGCGCCAGCAGCCTGAGGGACAGGGCATTGTTACCGAATGAAAAACTGTTTTTT
cdr3_aa: CASSLRDRALLPNEKLFF
clone_size: .
j_call: TRBJ1-4
v_call: TRBV4-1
d_call: TRBD1

cdr3_nt: TGTGCCATCAGCCCGGGGACCGGACATCCTTACGAGCAGTACTTC
cdr3_aa: CAISPGTGHPYEQYF
clone_size: many
j_call: TRBJ2-7
v_call: TRBV10-3
d_call: .

cdr3_nt: TGCGCCAGCAGCGGTTCGGTCGAGGGGGAAAAACTGTTTTTT
cdr3_aa: CASSGSVEGEKLFF
clone_size: few
j_call: TRBJ1-4
v_call: TRBV5-1
d_call: .

cdr3_nt: TGTGCCAGCAGCTTGGACGTAGCGGACTTTTATGGCTACACCTTC
cdr3_aa: CASSLDVADFYGYTF
clone_size: .
j_call: TRBJ1-2
v_call: TRBV7-9
d_call: .

cdr3_nt: TGTGCCAGCAGCCCCGATGGGGCATTAGAGACCCAGTACTTC
cdr3_aa: CASSPDGALETQYF
clone_size: few
j_call: TRBJ2-5
v_call: TRBV7-8
d_call: .

cdr3_nt: TGTGCCAGCTCCCCCTATAATTCACCCCTCCACTTT
cdr3_aa: CASSPYNSPLHF
clone_size: many
j_call: TRBJ1-6
v_call: TRBV18
d_call: .

cdr3_nt: TGTGCCAGCAGCTTCACGAGGCCAAGTGAGCTGTTTTTT
cdr3_aa: CASSFTRPSELFF
clone_size: .
j_call: TRBJ2-2
v_call: TRBV11-2
d_call: .

cdr3_nt: TGTGCCAGCAGTTTTATCGGGGGGTCTGAAGCTTTCTTT
cdr3_aa: CASSFIGGSEAFF
clone_size: few
j_call: TRBJ1-1
v_call: TRBV27
d_call: .

cdr3_nt: TGTGCCAGCAGTACCTCCGGTCGGGGTGAGCAGTTCTTC
cdr3_aa: CASSTSGRGEQFF
clone_size: .
j_call: TRBJ2-1
v_call: TRBV12-3/TRBV12-4
d_call: .

cdr3_nt: TGTGCCATCAGTCCGGAGAATGGGGCCGGGGAGCTGTTTTTT
cdr3_aa: CAISPENGAGELFF
clone_size: .
j_call: TRBJ2-2
v_call: TRBV10-3
d_call: .

cdr3_nt: TGTGCCAGCAGCTTAGTGGGGGGCCTCTATGGCTACACCTTC
cdr3_aa: CASSLVGGLYGYTF
clone_size: many
j_call: TRBJ1-2
v_call: TRBV11-2
d_call: .

cdr3_nt: TGTGCCAGCAGCTCCGGACAGGCAGCCCCTAAGCCATTC
cdr3_aa: CASSSGQAAPKPF
clone_size: few
j_call: TRBJ1-2
v_call: TRBV12-3/TRBV12-4
d_call: TRBD1

cdr3_nt: TGCAGCGTTTCGGGACAGCAAGAGACCCAGTACTTC
cdr3_aa: CSVSGQQETQYF
clone_size: .
j_call: TRBJ2-5
v_call: TRBV29-1
d_call: TRBD1

cdr3_nt: TGTGCCAGCAGCTCCTACACCACAGGGACCGGGGCCAACGTCCTGACTTTC
cdr3_aa: CASSSYTTGTGANVLTF
clone_size: few
j_call: TRBJ2-6
v_call: TRBV5-6
d_call: .

cdr3_nt: TGTGCCAGCAGCCCAACAATCGTCGCTGCCCAGTTCTTC
cdr3_aa: CASSPTIVAAQFF
clone_size: .
j_call: TRBJ2-1
v_call: TRBV7-6
d_call: .